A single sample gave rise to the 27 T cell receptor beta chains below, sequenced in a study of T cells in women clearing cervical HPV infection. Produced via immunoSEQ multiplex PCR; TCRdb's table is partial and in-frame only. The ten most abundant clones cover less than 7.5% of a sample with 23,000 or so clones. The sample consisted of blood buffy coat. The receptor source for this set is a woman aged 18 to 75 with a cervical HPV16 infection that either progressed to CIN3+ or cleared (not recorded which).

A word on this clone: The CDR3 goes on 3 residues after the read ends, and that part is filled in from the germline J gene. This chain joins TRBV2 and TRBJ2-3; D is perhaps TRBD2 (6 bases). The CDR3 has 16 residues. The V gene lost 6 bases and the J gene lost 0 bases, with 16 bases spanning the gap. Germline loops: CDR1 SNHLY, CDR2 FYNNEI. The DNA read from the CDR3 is TGTGCCAGCAGCGGGGGAAGGAAGGGTAGCACAGATACG. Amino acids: CASSGGRKGSTDT. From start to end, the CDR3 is CASSGGRKGSTDTQYF. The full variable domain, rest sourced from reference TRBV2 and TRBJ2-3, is EPEVTQTPSHQVTQMGQEVILRCVPISNHLYFYWYRQILGQKVEFLVSFYNNEISEKSEIFDDQFSVERPDGSNFTLKIRSTKLEDSAMYFCASSGGRKGSTDTQYFGPGTRLTVL.

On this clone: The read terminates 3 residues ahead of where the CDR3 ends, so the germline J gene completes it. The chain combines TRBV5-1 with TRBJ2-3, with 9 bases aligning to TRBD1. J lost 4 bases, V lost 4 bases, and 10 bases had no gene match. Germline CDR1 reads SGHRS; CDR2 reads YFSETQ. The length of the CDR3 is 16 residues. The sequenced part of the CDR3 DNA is TGCGCCAGCAGCCAGAGGGGACAGGGTAGTTCAGATACG. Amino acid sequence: CASSQRGQGSSDT. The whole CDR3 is CASSQRGQGSSDTQYF.

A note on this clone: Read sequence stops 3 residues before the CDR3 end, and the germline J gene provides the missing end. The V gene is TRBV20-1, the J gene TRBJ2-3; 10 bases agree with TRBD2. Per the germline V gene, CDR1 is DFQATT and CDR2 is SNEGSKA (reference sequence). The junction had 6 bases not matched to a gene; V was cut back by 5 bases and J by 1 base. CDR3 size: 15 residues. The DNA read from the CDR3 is TGCAGTGCTCCCCGGCTAGCGGGAGGCACAGATACG. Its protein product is CSAPRLAGGTDT. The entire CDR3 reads CSAPRLAGGTDTQYF.

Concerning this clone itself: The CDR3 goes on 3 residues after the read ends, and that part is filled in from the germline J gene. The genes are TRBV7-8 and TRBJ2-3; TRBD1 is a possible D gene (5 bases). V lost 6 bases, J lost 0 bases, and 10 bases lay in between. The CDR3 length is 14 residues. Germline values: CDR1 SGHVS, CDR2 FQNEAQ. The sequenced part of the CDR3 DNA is TGTGCCAGCAGGGGAAGGGGAAGCACAGATACG. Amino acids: CASRGRGSTDT. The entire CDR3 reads CASRGRGSTDTQYF.

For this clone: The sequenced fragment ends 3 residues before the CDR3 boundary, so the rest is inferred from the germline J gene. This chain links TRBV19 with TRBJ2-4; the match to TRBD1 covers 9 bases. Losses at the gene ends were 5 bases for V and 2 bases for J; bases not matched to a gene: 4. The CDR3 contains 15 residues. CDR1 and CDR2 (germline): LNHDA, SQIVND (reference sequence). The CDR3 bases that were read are TGTGCCAGTAGTGGGGACAGGGAGACCAAAAACATT. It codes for CASSGDRETKNI. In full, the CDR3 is CASSGDRETKNIQYF.

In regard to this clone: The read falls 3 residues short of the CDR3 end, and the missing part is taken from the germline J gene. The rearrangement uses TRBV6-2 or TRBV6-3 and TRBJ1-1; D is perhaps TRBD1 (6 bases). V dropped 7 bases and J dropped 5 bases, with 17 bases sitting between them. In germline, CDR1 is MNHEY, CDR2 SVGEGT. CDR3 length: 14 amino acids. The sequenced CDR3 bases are TGTGCCAGCAACCAGGGGCCTATCTATACTGAA. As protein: CASNQGPIYTE. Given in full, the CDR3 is CASNQGPIYTEAFF.

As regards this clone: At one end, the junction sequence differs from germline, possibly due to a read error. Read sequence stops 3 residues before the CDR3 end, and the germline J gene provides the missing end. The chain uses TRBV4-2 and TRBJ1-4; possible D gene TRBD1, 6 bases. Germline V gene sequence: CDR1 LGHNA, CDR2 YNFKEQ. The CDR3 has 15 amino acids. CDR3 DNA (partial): TGCGCCAGCAGCCGGGCCCGGGACATCACTGGAGAA. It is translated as CASSRARDITGE. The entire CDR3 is CASSRARDITGELFF.

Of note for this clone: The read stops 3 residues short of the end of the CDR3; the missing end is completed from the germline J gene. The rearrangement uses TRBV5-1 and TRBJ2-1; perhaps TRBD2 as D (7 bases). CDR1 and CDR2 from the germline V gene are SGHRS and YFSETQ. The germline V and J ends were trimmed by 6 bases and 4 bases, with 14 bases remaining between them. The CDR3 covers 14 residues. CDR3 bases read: TGCGCCAGCACCGGGGGGCTGCTATACAATGAG. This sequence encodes CASTGGLLYNE. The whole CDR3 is CASTGGLLYNEQFF.

The DNA read from the CDR3 is TGTGCCAGTACCCGGGGGGGATGGGGCGACAATCAGCCC. It yields the protein CASTRGGWGDNQP. The whole CDR3 reads CASTRGGWGDNQPQHF. V is TRBV19 and J is TRBJ1-5; D is possibly TRBD1 (5 bases). The read ends 3 residues shy of where the CDR3 ends; the end is completed using the germline J gene. CDR3 length: 16 amino acids. Germline V gene sequence: CDR1 LNHDA, CDR2 SQIVND (reference sequence). V was shortened by 7 bases and J by 3 bases, with 19 bases between the two germline ends.

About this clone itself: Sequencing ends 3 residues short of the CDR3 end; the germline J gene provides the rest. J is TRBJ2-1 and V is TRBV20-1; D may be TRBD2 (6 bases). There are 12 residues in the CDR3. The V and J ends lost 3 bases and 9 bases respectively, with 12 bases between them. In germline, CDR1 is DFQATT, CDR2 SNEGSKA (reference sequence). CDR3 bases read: TGCAGTGCTAGGGCGGAGGGGAGTGAG. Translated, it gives CSARAEGSE. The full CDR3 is CSARAEGSEQFF.

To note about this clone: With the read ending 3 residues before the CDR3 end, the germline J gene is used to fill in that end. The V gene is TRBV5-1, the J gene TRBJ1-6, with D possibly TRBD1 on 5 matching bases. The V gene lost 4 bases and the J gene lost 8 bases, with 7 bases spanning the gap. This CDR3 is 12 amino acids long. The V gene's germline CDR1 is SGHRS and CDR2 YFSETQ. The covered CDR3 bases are TGCGCCAGCAGCCTCAGGGATTCACCC. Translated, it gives CASSLRDSP. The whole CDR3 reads CASSLRDSPLHF.

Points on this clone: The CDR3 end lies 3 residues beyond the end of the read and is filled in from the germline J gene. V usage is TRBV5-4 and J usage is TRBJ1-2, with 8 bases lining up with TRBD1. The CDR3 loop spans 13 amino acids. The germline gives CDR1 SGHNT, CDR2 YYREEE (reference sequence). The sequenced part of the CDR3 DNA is TGTGCCAGCAGCTTCGCAGGGGGCCGGGGC. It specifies CASSFAGGRG. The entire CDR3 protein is CASSFAGGRGYTF. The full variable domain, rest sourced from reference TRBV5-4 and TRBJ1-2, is ETGVTQSPTHLIKTRGQQVTLRCSSQSGHNTVSWYQQALGQGPQFIFQYYREEENGRGNFPPRFSGLQFPNYSSELNVNALELDDSALYLCASSFAGGRGYTFGSGTRLTVV.

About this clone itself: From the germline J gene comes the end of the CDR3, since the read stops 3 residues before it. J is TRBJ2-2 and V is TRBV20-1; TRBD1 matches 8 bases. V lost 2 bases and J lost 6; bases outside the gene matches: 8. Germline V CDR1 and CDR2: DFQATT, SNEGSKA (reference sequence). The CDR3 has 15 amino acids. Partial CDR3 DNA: TGCAGTGCTAGACGGGCAGGGGGCGTCCCCGGGGAG. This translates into CSARRAGGVPGE. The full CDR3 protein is CSARRAGGVPGELFF.

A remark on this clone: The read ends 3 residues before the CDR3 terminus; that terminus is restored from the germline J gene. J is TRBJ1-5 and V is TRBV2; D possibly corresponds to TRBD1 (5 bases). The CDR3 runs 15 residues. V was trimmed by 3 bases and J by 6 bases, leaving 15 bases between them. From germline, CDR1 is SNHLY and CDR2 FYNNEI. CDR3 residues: CASSEDPGSSQPQHF. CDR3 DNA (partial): TGTGCCAGCAGTGAGGATCCAGGGTCGTCTCAGCCC.

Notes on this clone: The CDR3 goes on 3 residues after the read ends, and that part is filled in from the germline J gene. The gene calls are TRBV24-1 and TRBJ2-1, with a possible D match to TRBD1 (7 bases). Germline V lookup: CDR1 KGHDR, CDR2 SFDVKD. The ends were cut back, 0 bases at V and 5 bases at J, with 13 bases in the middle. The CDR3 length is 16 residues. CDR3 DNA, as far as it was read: TGTGCCACCAGTGATTTGGGGCAGGGGGGTGACAATGAG. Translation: CATSDLGQGGDNE. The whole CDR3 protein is CATSDLGQGGDNEQFF.

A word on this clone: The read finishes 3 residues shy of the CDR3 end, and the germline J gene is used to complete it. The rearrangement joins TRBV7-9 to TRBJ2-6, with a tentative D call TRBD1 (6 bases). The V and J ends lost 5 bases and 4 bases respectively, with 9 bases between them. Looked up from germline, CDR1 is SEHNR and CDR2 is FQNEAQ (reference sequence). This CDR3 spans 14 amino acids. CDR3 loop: CASSRTAGANVLTF. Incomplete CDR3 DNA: TGTGCCAGCAGCCGGACAGCCGGGGCCAACGTC. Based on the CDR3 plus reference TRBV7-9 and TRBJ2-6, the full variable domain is DTGVSQNPRHKITKRGQNVTFRCDPISEHNRLYWYRQTLGQGPEFLTYFQNEAQLEKSRLLSDRFSAERPKGSFSTLEIQRTEQGDSAMYLCASSRTAGANVLTFGAGSRLTVL.

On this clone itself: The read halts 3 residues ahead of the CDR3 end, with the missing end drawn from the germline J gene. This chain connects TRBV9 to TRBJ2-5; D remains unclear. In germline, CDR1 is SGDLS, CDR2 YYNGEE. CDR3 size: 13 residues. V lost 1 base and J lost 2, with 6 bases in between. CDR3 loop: CASSVQSQETQYF. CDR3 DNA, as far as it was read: TGTGCCAGCAGCGTACAGTCACAAGAGACC.

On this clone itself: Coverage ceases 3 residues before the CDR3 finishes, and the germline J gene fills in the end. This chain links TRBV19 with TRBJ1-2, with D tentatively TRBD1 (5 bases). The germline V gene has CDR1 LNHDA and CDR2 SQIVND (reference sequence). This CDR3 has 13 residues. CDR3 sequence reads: CASAHGQGYDYTF. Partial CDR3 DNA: TGTGCCAGTGCGCATGGGCAGGGCTACGAC.

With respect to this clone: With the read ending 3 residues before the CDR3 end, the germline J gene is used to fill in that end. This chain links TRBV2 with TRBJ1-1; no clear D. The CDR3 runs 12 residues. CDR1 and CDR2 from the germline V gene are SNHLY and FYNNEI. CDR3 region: CASSYTDGGAFF. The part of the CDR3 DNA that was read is TGTGCCAGCAGTTACACCGACGGAGGG.

Here the CDR3 reads CASSEVRSDNEQFF. The CDR3 bases that were read are TGTGCCAGCAGTGAAGTACGGTCTGACAATGAG. The chain joins TRBV6-1 to TRBJ2-1; D is uncertain. Coverage ceases 3 residues before the CDR3 finishes, and the germline J gene fills in the end. The V and J ends lost 1 base and 5 bases respectively, with 9 bases between them. This CDR3 region has 14 residues. Looked up from germline, CDR1 is MNHNS and CDR2 is SASEGT.

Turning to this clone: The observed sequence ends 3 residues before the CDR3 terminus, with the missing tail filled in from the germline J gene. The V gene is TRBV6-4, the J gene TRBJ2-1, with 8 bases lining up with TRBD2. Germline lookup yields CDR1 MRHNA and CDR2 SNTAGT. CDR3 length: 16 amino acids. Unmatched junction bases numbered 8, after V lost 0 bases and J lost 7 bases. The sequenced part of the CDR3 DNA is TGTGCCAGCAGTGACTCGGCGGGAGGAGGGATAAATGAG. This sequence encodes CASSDSAGGGINE. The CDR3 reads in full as CASSDSAGGGINEQFF.

The sequenced CDR3 bases are TGCAGTGCTGGACAGGGGGCGTCTAGCACAGATACG. This encodes CSAGQGASSTDT. In full, the CDR3 is CSAGQGASSTDTQYF. This sequence joins TRBV20-1 and TRBJ2-3; TRBD1 matches at 11 bases. Sequencing ends 3 residues short of the CDR3 end; the germline J gene provides the rest. CDR1 DFQATT and CDR2 SNEGSKA come from the germline V gene (reference sequence). Trimming removed 5 bases from V and 0 bases from J; junction bases left unmatched: 4. The CDR3 is 15 residues long.

The sequenced CDR3 bases are TGTGCCATCTCGGGACAGCCGAGAAATGAG. Protein: CAISGQPRNE. The whole CDR3 sequence reads CAISGQPRNEQFF. The chain combines TRBV10-3 with TRBJ2-1, with 7 bases aligning to TRBD1. The read stops 3 residues short of the end of the CDR3; the missing end is completed from the germline J gene. This CDR3 comprises 13 residues. Germline CDR1 is ENHRY and CDR2 is SYGVKD. Unmatched junction bases numbered 8, after V lost 8 bases and J lost 7 bases.

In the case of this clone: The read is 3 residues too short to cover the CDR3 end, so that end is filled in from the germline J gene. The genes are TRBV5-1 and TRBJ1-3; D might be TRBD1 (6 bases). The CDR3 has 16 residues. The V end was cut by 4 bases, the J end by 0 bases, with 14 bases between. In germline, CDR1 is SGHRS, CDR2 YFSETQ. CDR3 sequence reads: CASSPGQRLSGNTIYF. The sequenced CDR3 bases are TGCGCCAGCAGCCCCGGACAGAGACTCTCTGGAAACACC.

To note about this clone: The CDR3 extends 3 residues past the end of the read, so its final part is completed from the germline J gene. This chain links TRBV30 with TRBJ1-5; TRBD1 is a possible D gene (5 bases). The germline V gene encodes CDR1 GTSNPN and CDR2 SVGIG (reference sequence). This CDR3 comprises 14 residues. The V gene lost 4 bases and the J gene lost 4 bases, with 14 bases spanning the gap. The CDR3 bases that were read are TGTGCCTGGACCCCTGGGGGGGGGAATCAGCCC. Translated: CAWTPGGGNQP. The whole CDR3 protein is CAWTPGGGNQPQHF.

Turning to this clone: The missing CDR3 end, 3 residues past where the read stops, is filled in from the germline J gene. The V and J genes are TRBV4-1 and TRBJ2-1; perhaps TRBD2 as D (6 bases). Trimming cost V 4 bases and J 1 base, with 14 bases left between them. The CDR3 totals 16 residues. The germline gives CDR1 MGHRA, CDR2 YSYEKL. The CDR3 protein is CASSPSLRGSYNEQFF. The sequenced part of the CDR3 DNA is TGCGCCAGCAGCCCATCTCTCCGGGGGTCCTACAATGAG.

This chain's CDR3 is CASSFTYTGELFF. The sequenced part of the CDR3 DNA is TGTGCCAGCAGTTTCACTTACACCGGGGAG. V is TRBV6-2 or TRBV6-3 and J is TRBJ2-2; D is unresolved. The observed sequence ends 3 residues before the CDR3 terminus, with the missing tail filled in from the germline J gene. The CDR3 sequence is 13 residues long. V dropped 4 bases and J dropped 3 bases, with 6 bases sitting between them. Per germline, CDR1 MNHEY and CDR2 SVGEGT.